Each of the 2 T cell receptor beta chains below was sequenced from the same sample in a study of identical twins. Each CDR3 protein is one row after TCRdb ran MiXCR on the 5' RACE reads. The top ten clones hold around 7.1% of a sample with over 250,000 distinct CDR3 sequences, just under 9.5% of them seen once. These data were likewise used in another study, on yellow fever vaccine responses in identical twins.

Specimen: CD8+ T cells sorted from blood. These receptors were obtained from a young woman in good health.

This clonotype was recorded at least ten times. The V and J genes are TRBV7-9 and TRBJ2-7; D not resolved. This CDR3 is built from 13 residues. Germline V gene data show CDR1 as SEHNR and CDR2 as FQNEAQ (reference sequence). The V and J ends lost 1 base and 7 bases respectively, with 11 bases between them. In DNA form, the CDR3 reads TGTGCCAGCAGCTTAGACTCAGTGGGGGAGCAGTACTTC. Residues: CASSLDSVGEQYF.

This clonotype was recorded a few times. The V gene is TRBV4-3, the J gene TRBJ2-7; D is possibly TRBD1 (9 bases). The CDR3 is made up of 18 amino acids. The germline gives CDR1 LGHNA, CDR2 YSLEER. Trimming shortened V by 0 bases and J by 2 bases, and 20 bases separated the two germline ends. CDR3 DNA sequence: TGCGCCAGCAGCCAAGATTTCGCGGGGGGACAGGGAACCTACGAGCAGTACTTC. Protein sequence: CASSQDFAGGQGTYEQYF.